Below, 29 T cell receptor beta chains from the same sample are listed, as sequenced in a study of blood T cell repertoires in COVID-19. TCRdb's table, derived via immunoSEQ multiplex PCR, lists solely in-frame clones and lacks some. The profile shows roughly 160,000 clones, under 90% of them singletons. Sequencing used peripheral blood. The receptor set was obtained from a woman of 80 years or more with acute or convalescent COVID-19.

The rearrangement uses TRBV19 and TRBJ2-2; the D gene is possibly TRBD1 (6 bases). V was pared by 4 bases and J by 2 bases, with 8 bases between. Germline values: CDR1 LNHDA, CDR2 SQIVND (reference sequence). The length of the CDR3 is 14 residues. The chain's CDR3 is CASSKTGNTGELFF. The CDR3, as DNA: TGTGCCAGTAGTAAGACAGGCAACACCGGGGAGCTGTTTTTT.

The chain joins TRBV9 to TRBJ1-4; TRBD1 might be the D (5 bases). The CDR3 has 16 amino acids. Germline CDR1 reads SGDLS; CDR2 reads YYNGEE. The V end lost 2 bases, the J end lost 2 bases, and 13 bases lay between the germline ends. The DNA of the CDR3 is TGTGCCAGCAGCGTCGGTGCGACAGATACTAATGAAAAACTGTTTTTT. Translation: CASSVGATDTNEKLFF.

The chain is built from TRBV7-2 and TRBJ2-7, with TRBD2 identical over 7 bases. In germline, CDR1 is SGHTA, CDR2 FQGNSA. Trimming took 5 bases from V and 2 from J; bases not matched to a gene: 3. CDR3 length: 13 amino acids. This CDR3 reads CASSPSGTYEQYF. The CDR3 DNA follows: TGTGCCAGCAGCCCTAGCGGTACCTACGAGCAGTACTTC. The full variable domain, in which reference TRBV7-2 and TRBJ2-7 provide the parts outside the CDR3, is GAGVSQSPSNKVTEKGKDVELRCDPISGHTALYWYRQSLGQGLEFLIYFQGNSAPDKSGLPSDRFSAERTGGSVSTLTIQRTQQEDSAVYLCASSPSGTYEQYFGPGTRLTVT.

The genes are TRBV7-3 and TRBJ2-3; 9 positions agree with TRBD2. Germline-derived CDR1 and CDR2 are SGHTA and FQGTGA. V shed 4 bases and J 2 bases; nucleotides not matched to a gene: 7. The CDR3 has 16 amino acids. The CDR3 spells CASSSGVAGDTDTQYF. CDR3 in DNA: TGTGCCAGCAGCTCCGGGGTAGCGGGAGACACAGATACGCAGTATTTT.

The chain recombines TRBV12-5 with TRBJ1-4; 8 bases map to TRBD1. Germline CDR1 is LGHNT and CDR2 is FRNRAP. The CDR3 has 20 residues. V was pared by 2 bases and J by 2 bases, with 16 bases of the junction left unmatched. The chain's CDR3 is CASGLYYGTGTGHTNEKLFF. CDR3 DNA: TGTGCTAGTGGTTTGTATTACGGAACCGGGACAGGTCACACTAATGAAAAACTGTTTTTT.

The chain is built from TRBV27 and TRBJ2-3; maybe TRBD1 (6 bases). The CDR3 totals 18 residues. With 3 bases removed from V and 2 bases from J, the gap between germline ends came to 21 bases. Germline lookup yields CDR1 MNHEY and CDR2 SMNVEV (reference sequence). CDR3 amino acids: CASSFSQARGRPTDTQYF. The CDR3 DNA is TGTGCCAGCAGTTTTAGCCAGGCGAGGGGGAGACCCACAGATACGCAGTATTTT.

The chain couples TRBV4-2 to TRBJ2-3; 13 bases are shared with TRBD2. V shed 4 bases and J 4 bases; nucleotides not matched to a gene: 5. In germline, CDR1 is LGHNA, CDR2 YNFKEQ. The CDR3 loop spans 16 amino acids. CDR3 region: CASSPGLAGRPDTQYF. The CDR3 DNA sequence: TGTGCCAGCAGCCCGGGACTAGCGGGGAGACCAGATACGCAGTATTTT.

The gene calls are TRBV19 and TRBJ2-1, with 12 positions matching TRBD2. There are 16 residues in the CDR3. Germline CDR1 reads LNHDA; CDR2 reads SQIVND (reference sequence). Trimming removed 6 bases from V and 6 bases from J; junction bases left unmatched: 9. In DNA, the CDR3 is TGTGCCAGTAGGGAACTAGCGGGAGGAGAGTTCAATGAGCAGTTCTTC. As protein: CASRELAGGEFNEQFF.

The count of this clone is one. This chain uses TRBV4-3 with TRBJ2-7; D is possibly TRBD1 (6 bases). V was trimmed by 3 bases and J by 1 base, leaving 10 bases between them. The CDR3 runs 14 residues. Germline-derived CDR1 and CDR2 are LGHNA and YSLEER. The CDR3 DNA reads as TGCGCCAGCAGCCACGGGACACCTTCCTACGAGCAGTACTTC. This sequence encodes CASSHGTPSYEQYF.

The chain links TRBV28 to TRBJ2-3; 12 bases align to TRBD1. This CDR3 has 17 residues. V was clipped by 6 bases and J by 4 bases; unmatched bases: 11. Germline V gene data show CDR1 as MDHEN and CDR2 as SYDVKM. CDR3 residues: CASSPLGTGGEADTQYF. The CDR3 DNA reads as TGTGCCAGCAGCCCCCTTGGGACAGGGGGCGAGGCAGATACGCAGTATTTT.

This clone was detected only a few times. This chain connects TRBV6-5 to TRBJ1-2; maybe TRBD1 (5 bases). V was pared by 5 bases and J by 1 base, with 5 bases between. Germline V CDR1 and CDR2: MNHEY, SVGAGI. The CDR3 covers 12 residues. The CDR3 DNA reads TGTGCCAGCAGTAGGGGTAACTATGGCTACACCTTC. The encoded protein is CASSRGNYGYTF.

CDR3 sequence reads: CASSIDPPTSGRVTRTGTDTQYF. The CDR3 DNA reads TGTGCCAGTAGTATAGACCCCCCAACTAGCGGGAGAGTCACCCGTACCGGCACAGATACGCAGTATTTT. V and J are TRBV19 and TRBJ2-3; TRBD2 agrees at 11 bases. With V trimmed by 0 bases and J by 1 base, 21 bases remained unmatched. Germline loops: CDR1 LNHDA, CDR2 SQIVND (reference sequence). This CDR3 is 23 amino acids long.

The chain employs TRBV5-8 and TRBJ2-5; 11 nucleotides line up with TRBD2. CDR3 length: 14 amino acids. The germline gives CDR1 SGHTS, CDR2 YDEGEE. Losses at the gene ends were 4 bases for V and 3 bases for J; bases not matched to a gene: 2. The CDR3 is CASSAGLAEETQYF. DNA of the CDR3: TGTGCCAGCAGCGCGGGACTAGCGGAAGAGACCCAGTACTTC.

The gene calls are TRBV19 and TRBJ1-2; D unclear. V gave up 0 bases and J gave up 2 bases, with 13 bases separating them. Germline CDR1 is LNHDA and CDR2 is SQIVND (reference sequence). CDR3 length: 16 amino acids. Written as DNA, the CDR3 is TGTGCCAGTAGTATAGATCTGAGTCTCCGCAACTATGGCTACACCTTC. The encoded protein is CASSIDLSLRNYGYTF.

This rearrangement joins TRBV9 to TRBJ2-7; 8 bases line up with TRBD2. The length of the CDR3 is 16 residues. With 4 bases clipped from V and 6 bases from J, the junction kept 15 bases outside the gene matches. Germline V lookup: CDR1 SGDLS, CDR2 YYNGEE. CDR3 DNA: TGTGCCAGCAGCCCGAGGAGGGCACTAGCGGACCCCGAGCAGTACTTC. As protein: CASSPRRALADPEQYF.

The rearrangement uses TRBV5-1 and TRBJ1-2; D possibly corresponds to TRBD1 (6 bases). Germline V lookup: CDR1 SGHRS, CDR2 YFSETQ. V was cut by 2 bases and J by 7 bases, with 21 bases left in between. This CDR3 spans 16 amino acids. The CDR3 sequence is CASSLEQGAPWGGYTF. The CDR3 DNA follows: TGCGCCAGCAGCTTAGAACAGGGAGCGCCTTGGGGTGGCTACACCTTC.

The chain is built from TRBV30 and TRBJ2-7, with 13 bases lining up with TRBD2. Germline CDR1 reads GTSNPN; CDR2 reads SVGIG (reference sequence). The CDR3 is 15 amino acids. The ends lost 3 bases at V and 2 bases at J; junction bases unmatched: 4. The CDR3: CAWRTGLAGTYEQYF. In DNA, the CDR3 is TGTGCCTGGAGGACGGGACTAGCGGGAACCTACGAGCAGTACTTC. Full variable domain (missing parts from reference TRBV30 and TRBJ2-7): SQTIHQWPATLVQPVGSPLSLECTVEGTSNPNLYWYRQAAGRGLQLLFYSVGIGQISSEVPQNLSASRPQDRQFILSSKKLLLSDSGFYLCAWRTGLAGTYEQYFGPGTRLTVT.

The rearrangement joins TRBV5-5 to TRBJ2-1, with D possibly matching TRBD2 (5 bases). This CDR3 is built from 16 residues. V lost 0 bases to trimming and J lost 0 bases, with 10 bases between them. Germline CDR1 reads SGHKS; CDR2 reads YYEKEE (reference sequence). This CDR3 reads CASSLAPEASYNEQFF. The CDR3 coding sequence is TGTGCCAGCAGCTTGGCCCCGGAGGCCTCCTACAATGAGCAGTTCTTC.

J is TRBJ2-7 and V is TRBV28, with no clear D. V gave up 4 bases and J gave up 6 bases, with 7 bases separating them. The CDR3 extends over 11 amino acids. Germline V gene data show CDR1 as MDHEN and CDR2 as SYDVKM. The CDR3 region is CASSWALEQYF. In nucleotides, the CDR3 is TGTGCCAGCAGTTGGGCCCTCGAGCAGTACTTC.

The chain couples TRBV27 to TRBJ2-1; 13 positions match TRBD2. J gave up 0 bases and V 5 bases, and 13 bases lay outside the gene matches. The CDR3 extends over 20 amino acids. Germline CDR1 MNHEY, CDR2 SMNVEV (reference sequence). CDR3 sequence: CASSPNPGTSGMSSYNEQFF. The CDR3 DNA reads as TGTGCCAGCAGTCCCAACCCCGGGACTAGCGGGATGAGCTCCTACAATGAGCAGTTCTTC.

Turning to this clone: Other DNA sequences from this sample encode an identical CDR3 as well. This chain's CDR3 is CASSVGQGAGYGYTF. CDR3 DNA sequence: TGTGCCAGCAGCGTAGGACAGGGGGCAGGCTATGGCTACACCTTC. The chain uses TRBV9 and TRBJ1-2; TRBD1 matches at 10 bases. After removal of 0 bases from V and 4 bases from J, the junction contained 3 bases not matched to a gene. This CDR3 region has 15 residues. Germline lookup yields CDR1 SGDLS and CDR2 YYNGEE.

This clone was recorded a few times. The rearrangement uses TRBV5-6 and TRBJ2-2; D possibly corresponds to TRBD2 (6 bases). V gave up 0 bases and J gave up 4 bases, with 10 bases separating them. The germline V gene encodes CDR1 SGHDT and CDR2 YYEEEE. The CDR3 totals 15 residues. The CDR3 region is CASSLGLGVTGELFF. The CDR3 DNA reads TGTGCCAGCAGCTTGGGACTAGGCGTCACCGGGGAGCTGTTTTTT. The full variable domain, completed using reference TRBV5-6 and TRBJ2-2, is DAGVTQSPTHLIKTRGQQVTLRCSPKSGHDTVSWYQQALGQGPQFIFQYYEEEERQRGNFPDRFSGHQFPNYSSELNVNALLLGDSALYLCASSLGLGVTGELFFGEGSRLTVL.

This clone turned up a few times. This chain uses TRBV15 with TRBJ1-1; TRBD1 might be the D (6 bases). The germline CDR1 and CDR2 sequences are LNHNV and YYDKDF (reference sequence). Deletions cut 5 bases from V and 10 bases from J, with 17 bases between. The CDR3 loop spans 13 amino acids. The CDR3 protein is CATSQADRKGAFF. The DNA of the CDR3 is TGTGCCACCAGCCAAGCCGACAGGAAGGGAGCTTTCTTT.

This clone was recorded a few times. V gene TRBV4-1 combines with J gene TRBJ1-1; possibly TRBD1 for D (6 bases). The CDR3 has 14 residues. V dropped 7 bases and J dropped 12 bases, with 24 bases sitting between them. Germline CDR1 reads MGHRA; CDR2 reads YSYEKL. CDR3 coding DNA: TGCGCCAGCAAGGACCTGATACAGGGATTTGGAACTTTCTTT. Its protein is CASKDLIQGFGTFF.

This clone came up a few times. This chain links TRBV2 with TRBJ2-7; D is undetermined. V was shortened by 3 bases and J by 0 bases, with 12 bases between the two germline ends. Germline CDR1 SNHLY, CDR2 FYNNEI. The CDR3 has 15 amino acids. CDR3 nucleotides: TGTGCCAGCAGTGATCCAGGCTCCAGCTCCTACGAGCAGTACTTC. Its protein is CASSDPGSSSYEQYF.

This chain connects TRBV5-4 to TRBJ1-3; D is undetermined. The CDR3 runs 15 residues. The germline CDR1 and CDR2 sequences are SGHNT and YYREEE (reference sequence). Trimming stripped 2 bases from V and 4 bases from J, with 13 bases between. The CDR3 DNA follows: TGTGCCAGCAGCTTCGGGGTCGACACCGGAAACACCATATATTTT. Translation: CASSFGVDTGNTIYF.

The chain has TRBV6-4 and TRBJ2-2; D call uncertain. Germline CDR1 is MRHNA and CDR2 is SNTAGT. The CDR3 consists of 14 residues. The ends were cut back, 7 bases at V and 7 bases at J, with 16 bases in the middle. The CDR3 loop is CASKPDTTIGELFF. In DNA form, the CDR3 reads TGTGCCAGCAAGCCAGACACAACAATCGGGGAGCTGTTTTTT.

The chain joins TRBV5-4 to TRBJ2-5; D is possibly TRBD1 (6 bases). V was cut by 2 bases and J by 4 bases, with 15 bases left in between. Germline CDR1 SGHNT, CDR2 YYREEE (reference sequence). CDR3 size: 15 residues. The CDR3 spells CASSFDGGFVETQYF. The CDR3 DNA follows: TGTGCCAGCAGCTTTGATGGGGGCTTTGTAGAGACCCAGTACTTC.

The chain has TRBV6-1 and TRBJ2-2; 8 bases are a match to TRBD1. The CDR3 contains 17 residues. The germline gives CDR1 MNHNS, CDR2 SASEGT. Trimming cost V 2 bases and J 2 bases; bases outside gene matches: 7. CDR3 in amino acids: CASSEFVTGDNTGELFF. In nucleotides, the CDR3 is TGTGCCAGCAGTGAATTCGTGACAGGGGACAACACCGGGGAGCTGTTTTTT.